These 27 T cell receptor beta chains were sequenced from one sample in a study of T cell responses to AZD1222 COVID-19 vaccine. TCRdb's copy holds only in-frame clones and misses some; the assay was immunoSEQ multiplex PCR. The top ten clones hold 4.5% to 6% of a sample with about 120,000 clones, roughly 91% of them seen once. Source: peripheral blood, taken 28 days after the second AZD1222 dose. The source of these receptors is an adult who received the AZD1222 COVID-19 vaccine.

The chain links TRBV7-6 to TRBJ1-5, with D possibly matching TRBD1 (5 bases). Trimming stripped 5 bases from V and 2 bases from J, with 10 bases between. In germline, CDR1 is SGHVS, CDR2 FNYEAQ. This CDR3 contains 14 residues. This CDR3 reads CASSPGGGNQPQHF. The CDR3 DNA reads as TGTGCCAGCAGCCCCGGGGGGGGCAATCAGCCCCAGCATTTT. Using reference TRBV7-6 and TRBJ1-5 for the parts outside the CDR3, the full variable domain is GAGVSQSPRYKVTKRGQDVALRCDPISGHVSLYWYRQALGQGPEFLTYFNYEAQQDKSGLPNDRFSAERPEGSISTLTIQRTEQRDSAMYRCASSPGGGNQPQHFGDGTRLSIL.

This chain joins TRBV9 and TRBJ2-2; TRBD2 agrees at 7 bases. This CDR3 is 16 amino acids long. The V and J ends lost 4 bases and 3 bases, in that order; junction bases with no gene match: 9. Germline assignment: CDR1 SGDLS and CDR2 YYNGEE. Here the CDR3 DNA reads TGTGCCAGCAGCACAGAGGGGAGGGGACACACCGGGGAGCTGTTTTTT. Translation: CASSTEGRGHTGELFF.

This clone was detected only once. This rearrangement joins TRBV19 to TRBJ1-2, with D uncertain. CDR1 and CDR2 from the germline V gene are LNHDA and SQIVND (reference sequence). Trimming took 6 bases from V and 8 from J, leaving 13 bases between them. There are 12 residues in the CDR3. The CDR3 DNA is TGTGCCAGTAGCTCTGTCCAAGGGGGCTACACCTTC. Residues: CASSSVQGGYTF.

This chain links TRBV3-1 (or the pseudogene TRBV3-2) with TRBJ2-7; possible D gene TRBD2, 7 bases. From germline, CDR1 is LGHDT and CDR2 YNNKEL (reference sequence). The CDR3 covers 17 residues. The V gene lost 4 bases and the J gene lost 0 bases, with 19 bases spanning the gap. CDR3 DNA sequence: TGTGCCAGCAGCCCAAAAGGGGGAGCGGGACCCTCCTACGAGCAGTACTTC. Residues: CASSPKGGAGPSYEQYF.

This chain connects TRBV25-1 to TRBJ2-3, with D perhaps matching TRBD1 or TRBD2 (6 bases each). The CDR3 is 16 residues long. Trimming left V 1 base short and J 0 bases short, with 11 bases between. CDR1 MGHDK and CDR2 SYGVNS come from the germline V gene. This chain's CDR3 is CASSEFGGLSTDTQYF. CDR3 coding DNA: TGTGCCAGCAGTGAATTTGGGGGGCTCAGCACAGATACGCAGTATTTT. Supplemented by reference TRBV25-1 and TRBJ2-3, the full variable domain reads EADIYQTPRYLVIGTGKKITLECSQTMGHDKMYWYQQDPGMELHLIHYSYGVNSTEKGDLSSESTVSRIRTEHFPLTLESARPSHTSQYLCASSEFGGLSTDTQYFGPGTRLTVL.

This sequence joins TRBV6-1 and TRBJ1-5, with D hard to call. V was shortened by 2 bases and J by 4 bases, with 3 bases between the two germline ends. This CDR3 comprises 12 residues. Per the germline V gene, CDR1 is MNHNS and CDR2 is SASEGT. The CDR3 region has the DNA TGTGCCAGCAGTGAATCGAATCAGCCCCAGCATTTT. Its protein is CASSESNQPQHF.

This clone was detected only once. The chain recombines TRBV9 with TRBJ1-6; a possible D gene is TRBD1 (5 bases). The CDR3 runs 15 residues. The V gene's germline CDR1 is SGDLS and CDR2 YYNGEE. V lost 0 bases and J lost 7, with 11 bases in between. The CDR3 is CASSVALQENSPLHF. The CDR3 DNA reads TGTGCCAGCAGCGTAGCTCTACAGGAGAATTCACCCCTCCACTTT. Full variable domain (rest looked up from reference TRBV9 and TRBJ1-6): DSGVTQTPKHLITATGQRVTLRCSPRSGDLSVYWYQQSLDQGLQFLIQYYNGEERAKGNILERFSAQQFPDLHSELNLSSLELGDSALYFCASSVALQENSPLHFGNGTRLTVT.

J is TRBJ1-1 and V is TRBV9; D gene ambiguous. The CDR3 extends over 14 amino acids. The germline V and J ends were trimmed by 0 bases and 1 base, with 7 bases remaining between them. Germline CDR1 SGDLS, CDR2 YYNGEE. This chain's CDR3 is CASSVVAKNTEAFF. In DNA form, the CDR3 reads TGTGCCAGCAGCGTAGTGGCCAAGAACACTGAAGCTTTCTTT.

The rearrangement links TRBV30 to TRBJ2-2; weak D call: TRBD1 (8 bases). From germline, CDR1 is GTSNPN and CDR2 SVGIG (reference sequence). The CDR3 contains 15 residues. Trimming removed 2 bases at V and 3 bases at J, with 13 bases between. CDR3 DNA sequence: TGTGCCTGGAGTACAGGGGGGGTTCACACCGGGGAGCTGTTTTTT. Translation: CAWSTGGVHTGELFF.

The chain links TRBV11-2 to TRBJ2-7, with D possibly being TRBD1 (6 bases). The CDR3 runs 17 residues. Trimming left V 1 base short and J 3 bases short, with 19 bases between. The germline V gene encodes CDR1 SGHAT and CDR2 FQNNGV. CDR3 nucleotides: TGTGCCAGCAGCTTAGCTGTTACCGGGACACTCTTCTACGAGCAGTACTTC. This codes for CASSLAVTGTLFYEQYF.

This sequence joins TRBV2 and TRBJ2-2; 9 nucleotides align to TRBD1. Losses at the gene ends were 6 bases for V and 2 bases for J; bases not matched to a gene: 1. CDR3 size: 14 residues. Germline loops: CDR1 SNHLY, CDR2 FYNNEI. The CDR3 DNA reads TGTGCCAGCAGGACAGGGGGTAACACCGGGGAGCTGTTTTTT. Translated, it gives CASRTGGNTGELFF.

The chain carries TRBV10-3 and TRBJ1-1; 7 bases match TRBD1. V lost 11 bases, J lost 1 base, and 10 bases stayed unmatched. This CDR3 contains 14 residues. CDR1 ENHRY and CDR2 SYGVKD come from the germline V gene. CDR3 residues: CAAGAGTENTEAFF. The CDR3 DNA follows: TGTGCCGCCGGAGCCGGGACAGAGAACACTGAAGCTTTCTTT.

The V call is TRBV2, the J call TRBJ1-1, with D possibly matching TRBD1 (5 bases). This CDR3 contains 14 residues. The germline V and J ends were trimmed by 4 bases and 1 base, with 10 bases remaining between them. CDR1 is SNHLY, CDR2 FYNNEI, per germline. The CDR3 DNA is TGTGCCAGCAGTGCCCAGGGAACGAACACTGAAGCTTTCTTT. Its protein product is CASSAQGTNTEAFF.

V is TRBV7-2 and J is TRBJ2-1; TRBD2 matches at 7 bases. Germline CDR1 and CDR2: SGHTA and FQGNSA. The length of the CDR3 is 18 residues. The V and J ends lost 0 bases and 0 bases, in that order; junction bases with no gene match: 8. The CDR3 sequence is CASSLAARLAASYNEQFF. DNA for the CDR3: TGTGCCAGCAGCTTAGCCGCGCGGCTAGCGGCCTCCTACAATGAGCAGTTCTTC.

This clone was seen once. The J gene is TRBJ2-7, the V gene TRBV5-6; D is ambiguous. The CDR3 is 12 residues long. CDR1 and CDR2 (germline): SGHDT, YYEEEE. Trimming left V 3 bases short and J 3 bases short, with 7 bases between. The DNA for the CDR3 is TGTGCCAGCAGCTCCCTGTACTACGAGCAGTACTTC. It specifies CASSSLYYEQYF.

The V gene is TRBV2, the J gene TRBJ1-2, with a possible D match to TRBD1 (6 bases). Germline CDR1 and CDR2: SNHLY and FYNNEI. Trimming left V 1 base short and J 2 bases short, with 17 bases between. The CDR3 extends over 17 amino acids. CDR3 loop: CASSEEGGKGLNYGYTF. The CDR3 DNA follows: TGTGCCAGCAGTGAAGAGGGGGGGAAGGGACTGAACTATGGCTACACCTTC.

The chain uses TRBV6-5 and TRBJ1-1; possible D gene TRBD1, 5 bases. This CDR3 region has 13 residues. Between the trimmed V and J ends, which lost 8 bases and 1 base, there was a span of 11 bases. The germline V gene has CDR1 MNHEY and CDR2 SVGAGI. Written as DNA, the CDR3 is TGTGCCAGCCACGTGGGGCGGAACACTGAAGCTTTCTTT. Translating gives CASHVGRNTEAFF.

The chain joins TRBV11-3 to TRBJ1-1; D is ambiguous. Germline CDR1 reads SGHNT; CDR2 reads YENEEA. Deletions cut 6 bases from V and 1 base from J, with 6 bases between. The CDR3 contains 12 residues. The DNA for the CDR3 is TGTGCCAGCAGTGGGTCGAACACTGAAGCTTTCTTT. Translation: CASSGSNTEAFF.

The chain couples TRBV7-8 to TRBJ1-2, with 8 bases lining up with TRBD1. V was clipped by 5 bases and J by 6 bases; unmatched bases: 5. The CDR3 is 13 amino acids. CDR1 is SGHVS and CDR2 is FQNEAQ in the germline V gene. The CDR3 protein is CASSPTGENGYTF. DNA for the CDR3: TGTGCCAGCAGCCCGACAGGGGAGAATGGCTACACCTTC.

V gene TRBV27 combines with J gene TRBJ2-2; 10 nucleotides line up with TRBD2. This CDR3 region has 16 residues. The V gene end was trimmed by 7 bases and the J gene end by 0 bases; junction bases not matched to a gene: 5. CDR1 is MNHEY, CDR2 SMNVEV, per germline (reference sequence). The CDR3 region is CASIESGGANTGELFF. DNA for the CDR3: TGTGCCAGCATTGAAAGCGGGGGGGCGAACACCGGGGAGCTGTTTTTT.

The chain couples TRBV10-1 to TRBJ1-2, with 9 bases matching TRBD1. The CDR3 runs to 15 residues. V dropped 1 base and J dropped 6; count of bases not matched to a gene: 6. Germline V gene sequence: CDR1 WNHNN, CDR2 SYGVQD (reference sequence). CDR3 amino acids: CASSEFRDRVDGYTF. The CDR3 DNA is TGCGCCAGCAGTGAGTTTCGGGACAGGGTCGATGGCTACACCTTC.

The chain uses TRBV7-2 and TRBJ2-3; maybe TRBD2 (6 bases). Germline lookup yields CDR1 SGHTA and CDR2 FQGNSA. This CDR3 contains 16 residues. V lost 4 bases and J lost 0, with 14 bases in between. The CDR3 DNA reads TGTGCCAGCAGCTCCGGGGGTTTCAGAAGCACAGATACGCAGTATTTT. Its translation is CASSSGGFRSTDTQYF.

This chain's CDR3 is CASRDGTAGNTIYF. Here the CDR3 DNA reads TGTGCCAGCAGAGATGGGACAGCTGGAAACACCATATATTTT. V is TRBV27 and J is TRBJ1-3, with 7 bases aligning to TRBD1. Per the germline V gene, CDR1 is MNHEY and CDR2 is SMNVEV (reference sequence). CDR3 length: 14 amino acids. V lost 6 bases to trimming and J lost 2 bases; unmatched junction nucleotides: 4.

The gene calls are TRBV4-1 and TRBJ2-2; D is undetermined. The V gene lost 0 bases and the J gene lost 5 bases, with 16 bases spanning the gap. There are 17 residues in the CDR3. The germline gives CDR1 MGHRA, CDR2 YSYEKL. DNA of the CDR3: TGCGCCAGCAGCCAAGAAGTTCCGGTTTCGCGGACCGGGGAGCTGTTTTTT. It is translated as CASSQEVPVSRTGELFF.

This clone was seen more than once but under ten times. The CDR3 sequence: CASSQDRGDSGTEAFF. The CDR3 bases are TGTGCCAGCAGCCAAGATCGCGGGGACAGCGGCACTGAAGCTTTCTTT. This chain connects TRBV3-1 (or the pseudogene TRBV3-2) to TRBJ1-1; TRBD1 aligns across 7 bases. Trimming removed 0 bases from V and 4 bases from J; junction bases left unmatched: 8. The CDR3 extends over 16 amino acids. The germline V gene encodes CDR1 LGHDT and CDR2 YNNKEL (reference sequence).

The table lists this clone with a few counts. This CDR3 is also generated by other DNA sequences in the sample. The chain uses TRBV29-1 and TRBJ2-2; possibly TRBD2 for D (6 bases). CDR3 length equals 13 residues. In germline, CDR1 is SQVTM, CDR2 ANQGSEA. The germline V and J ends were trimmed by 6 bases and 6 bases, with 14 bases remaining between them. In nucleotides, the CDR3 is TGCAGCGTCCAAAGTTGGGGGGCCGGGGAGCTGTTTTTT. This gives the protein CSVQSWGAGELFF.

As regards this clone: Its ends do not fully match the called genes, so a read error is possible. The chain carries TRBV12-3 or TRBV12-4 and TRBJ2-1; 12 bases are shared with TRBD2. This CDR3 is built from 13 residues. CDR3 sequence reads: CASKGTSGSGSLF. The CDR3 nucleotides read TGTGCCAGCAAAGGGACTAGCGGGTCTGGCTCACTCTTC.